This T cell receptor beta chain was sequenced for a study of T cells after posttransplantation cyclophosphamide. The table lists this clone with many counts. The antigen remains undetermined. Regarding the study as a whole: TRB overlap between skin or GI tissue T cells and blood was limited.

Generated by immunoSEQ multiplex PCR, the TCRdb table keeps only in-frame clones and is missing some. This sample comprises 20,000 to 30,000 clones, none seen once only. Sequenced sample: PBMCs. This receptor was obtained from a woman in her 50s in good health, CMV-negative, and a related stem cell transplant donor.

CDR3 sequence: CASSIAVLTYNEQFF. The CDR3 bases are TGTGCCAGCTCAATAGCGGTCCTAACCTACAATGAGCAGTTCTTC. This chain links TRBV18 with TRBJ2-1, with D tentatively TRBD2 (6 bases). V was cut by 5 bases and J by 2 bases, with 13 bases left in between. The CDR3 is 15 amino acids. Germline V gene lookup returns CDR1 KGHSH and CDR2 LQKENI.